This T cell receptor beta chain came from a study of T-cell memory formation after mild COVID-19. Study at large: The study found TCR clusters largely donor specific. Study-wide points: CD8+ contracting clones occupied EMRA, while CD4+ ones occupied mainly CM and EM. Clones contracting over day 15 to 85 were CD4/CD8 balanced, with later expanders leaning CD4+. Some SARS-CoV-2-responding clones were already detected in memory before infection.

A few counts support this clonotype. Its specificity is unknown. TCRdb re-analysed the 5' RACE reads in MiXCR, keeping a single row per CDR3 protein. The sample holds tens of thousands of distinct CDR3 sequences, roughly 6.6% seen once. Trimming left V 3 bases short and J 0 bases short, with 13 bases between. CDR1 SGHNT and CDR2 YYREEE come from the germline V gene (reference sequence). CDR3 length equals 16 residues. The sequencing input was PBMCs or a T cell subset sorted from them (not recorded which). This clonotype was sampled from an adult who had mild COVID-19 (a few samples of this study predate the infection). Cell type and time point are not known. This sequence joins TRBV5-4 and TRBJ2-1; perhaps D is TRBD1 or TRBD2 (5 bases each). This CDR3 is CASSSGTVSSYNEQFF. CDR3 in DNA: TGTGCCAGCAGCTCGGGGACGGTGAGCTCCTACAATGAGCAGTTCTTC.